A selection of T cell receptor beta chains follows, all from one sample in a study of early T cells in non-severe SARS-CoV-2 infection. TCRdb re-analysed the 5' RACE reads in MiXCR, keeping a single row per CDR3 protein. The repertoire includes 90,000 to 120,000 distinct CDR3 sequences, around 10% of them detected once, and about 8% sits in the top ten. Sequences were obtained from whole blood. Receptors originate from an adult who was a healthcare worker with PCR-confirmed SARS-CoV-2 infection or an uninfected control (not recorded which). Both conserved end residues are trimmed from each CDR3. Fields, in order: V gene, J gene, D gene, CDR3 protein. The D gene is left open where the match is weak.

TRBV11-1	TRBJ2-5	.	ASSLTREETQY
TRBV20-1	TRBJ1-2	.	SASPYYLDYTGTSIYGYT
TRBV18	TRBJ1-1	TRBD1	ASSPSGVGGGGEAF
TRBV6-2/TRBV6-3	TRBJ2-3	.	ASNVGGTLPDTQY
TRBV7-2	TRBJ2-3	TRBD1	ASSFPGQSTDTQY
TRBV5-1	TRBJ1-1	.	ASSLLLDTEAF
TRBV16	TRBJ1-2	TRBD1	ASSQPGTGGYGYT
TRBV5-1	TRBJ1-2	TRBD1	ASSRDRADLGYT
TRBV20-1	TRBJ2-3	.	SALEEGQRTDTQY
TRBV6-5	TRBJ2-2	.	ASRSQAAGELF
TRBV20-1	TRBJ2-6	.	SARDLETTYSGANVLT
TRBV6-5	TRBJ2-1	.	ASRVVWGNEQF
TRBV5-5	TRBJ2-1	TRBD2	ASSWVAGDNEQF
TRBV3-1	TRBJ2-1	.	ASSQDALKYNEQF
TRBV18	TRBJ2-1	TRBD2	ASSPNSGSMDEQF
TRBV5-1	TRBJ1-4	.	ASSLDLEKLF
TRBV11-2	TRBJ2-1	.	ASSLDFFGPQF
TRBV28	TRBJ1-4	TRBD1	ASSPWDRTGDPEKLF
TRBV5-1	TRBJ2-7	.	ASSWGAPSYEQY
TRBV5-4	TRBJ1-3	.	ASSLGGAKGNTIY
TRBV2	TRBJ2-2	TRBD2	ASGGLATNTGELF
TRBV3-1	TRBJ2-1	.	ASSQGLARNEQF
TRBV10-3	TRBJ1-5	.	AISSDSNNQPQH
TRBV5-4	TRBJ2-3	TRBD2	ASSPGTSVSGDTQY